This TCR beta chain was sequenced for a study of blood T cell repertoires in COVID-19. Whole-study context: Nucleic acid was either cDNA or gDNA, and it came from T cells, B-cell-depleted T cells, or PBMCs.

The protocol was immunoSEQ multiplex PCR, while the TCRdb copy is restricted to in-frame clones and leaves out a portion. This table holds 150,000 to 200,000 clones, about 79% found once. Losses at the gene ends were 4 bases for V and 0 bases for J; bases not matched to a gene: 1. Germline assignment: CDR1 LGHDT and CDR2 YNNKEL (reference sequence). The CDR3 loop spans 16 amino acids. This clone was detected only a few times. The sequenced sample was PBMCs or T cells enriched from blood (not recorded which). This sequence originates from a man aged 50 to 60 who had recovered from COVID-19. This chain uses TRBV3-1 (or the pseudogene TRBV3-2) with TRBJ1-4; 11 nucleotides align to TRBD1. CDR3 sequence: CASSRGQGATNEKLFF. In nucleotides, the CDR3 is TGTGCCAGCAGCCGGGGACAGGGGGCAACTAATGAAAAACTGTTTTTT.